A selection of T cell receptor beta chains follows, all from one sample in a study of blood T cell repertoires in COVID-19. Sequencing used immunoSEQ multiplex PCR; TCRdb keeps in-frame clones, though not all of them. The sample lists around 230,000 clones, around 83% occurring once. Input material: peripheral blood. The receptors shown here come from a man aged 35 to 55 who had recovered from COVID-19. CDR3s include the opening cysteine and the closing phenylalanine or tryptophan. The D gene is left open where the match is weak. Clone size is stated in some rows and not others, as once, few, many or a class when expanded.

>TRBV27|.|TRBJ2-5|.
CASSLGGWIGETQYF
TGTGCCAGCAGTTTAGGAGGATGGATAGGAGAGACCCAGTACTTC
>TRBV10-3|.|TRBJ2-5|.
CAISDTGSSQETQYF
TGTGCCATCAGTGACACGGGAAGCTCGCAAGAGACCCAGTACTTC
>TRBV4-3|once|TRBJ2-1|.
CASSQDLAREQFF
TGCGCCAGCAGCCAAGATTTGGCCAGGGAGCAGTTCTTC
>TRBV5-1|.|TRBJ1-1|TRBD1
CASSLPGQGNTEAFF
TGCGCCAGCAGCTTGCCGGGACAGGGGAACACTGAAGCTTTCTTT
>TRBV3-1/TRBV3-2|.|TRBJ2-1|TRBD1
CASSKQGATGARNEQFF
TGTGCCAGCAGCAAACAGGGGGCGACAGGGGCGCGAAATGAGCAGTTCTTC
>TRBV29-1|.|TRBJ2-5|.
CSVGQERETQYF
TGCAGCGTTGGGCAGGAGCGGGAGACCCAGTACTTC
>TRBV19|.|TRBJ1-6|TRBD1
CASRTGASSYNSPLHF
TGTGCCAGTAGGACAGGGGCGAGCTCCTATAATTCACCCCTCCACTTT
>TRBV19|few|TRBJ1-5|.
CASSLASGQPQHF
TGTGCCAGTAGTTTAGCCTCGGGTCAGCCCCAGCATTTT
>TRBV25-1|.|TRBJ2-7|TRBD1
CASSDLGRGFSYEQYF
TGTGCCAGCAGTGATTTGGGCAGGGGGTTTTCCTACGAGCAGTACTTC
>TRBV5-6|.|TRBJ2-1|TRBD2
CASSFGLVSNEQFF
TGTGCCAGCAGCTTTGGACTAGTCTCCAATGAGCAGTTCTTC
>TRBV2|.|TRBJ1-2|.
CASSEEGDYGYTF
TGTGCCAGCAGTGAAGAGGGGGACTATGGCTACACCTTC
>TRBV5-8|few|TRBJ2-7|TRBD2
CASSPGGRTYEQYF
TGTGCCAGCAGCCCCGGCGGGAGAACCTACGAGCAGTACTTC
>TRBV4-3|.|TRBJ1-2|TRBD1
CASSQVTQGGGYTF
TGCGCCAGCAGCCAAGTCACACAGGGGGGGGGCTACACCTTC
>TRBV3-1/TRBV3-2|once|TRBJ2-5|.
CASSSPGFRETQYF
TGTGCCAGCAGCTCACCCGGGTTCCGAGAGACCCAGTACTTC
>TRBV3-1/TRBV3-2|.|TRBJ2-1|TRBD2
CASSRVGGVGSYNEQFF
TGTGCCAGCAGCCGCGTCGGGGGGGTTGGCTCCTACAATGAGCAGTTCTTC
>TRBV7-2|.|TRBJ1-2|.
CASSSRRTNYGYTF
TGTGCCAGCAGCTCCCGGCGGACTAACTATGGCTACACCTTC
>TRBV7-8|.|TRBJ2-1|TRBD2
CASSPGKLAGGFDEQFF
TGTGCCAGCAGCCCCGGAAAACTAGCGGGAGGGTTCGATGAGCAGTTCTTC
>TRBV7-2|.|TRBJ2-7|TRBD2
CASSLATGTSGYEQYF
TGTGCCAGCAGCTTAGCCACCGGGACTAGCGGCTACGAGCAGTACTTC
>TRBV2|.|TRBJ2-3|.
CASSEERTDTQYF
TGTGCCAGCAGTGAAGAGCGCACAGATACGCAGTATTTT
>TRBV5-4|.|TRBJ2-5|.
CATHERSSYQETQYF
TGTGCCACCCACGAGCGAAGCTCGTACCAAGAGACCCAGTACTTC
>TRBV6-1|.|TRBJ2-7|TRBD1
CASSEVWTGVGEQYF
TGTGCCAGCAGTGAAGTTTGGACAGGGGTCGGCGAGCAGTACTTC
>TRBV29-1|.|TRBJ2-5|TRBD2
CSVDELAGAVGEETQYF
TGCAGCGTTGATGAACTAGCGGGAGCTGTAGGGGAAGAGACCCAGTACTTC
>TRBV9|.|TRBJ1-2|.
CASSVAGTQGYYGYTF
TGTGCCAGCAGCGTAGCCGGAACTCAGGGATACTATGGCTACACCTTC
>TRBV9|.|TRBJ1-1|.
CASSVGTGRAEAFF
TGTGCCAGCAGCGTAGGAACAGGGAGGGCTGAAGCTTTCTTT
>TRBV6-5|once|TRBJ2-7|.
CASSLSGTYEQYF
TGTGCCAGCAGTCTGTCAGGGACCTACGAGCAGTACTTC
>TRBV7-2|.|TRBJ2-7|.
CASSLGTWGGLSYEQYF
TGTGCCAGCAGCTTAGGGACGTGGGGAGGCTTGTCCTACGAGCAGTACTTC